Sequencing of this T cell receptor beta chain was carried out in a study of blood T cell repertoires in COVID-19. Per the germline V gene, CDR1 is SEHNR and CDR2 is FQNEAQ (reference sequence). Between the trimmed V and J ends, which lost 4 bases and 8 bases, there was a span of 8 bases. This CDR3 spans 11 amino acids. Assay: immunoSEQ multiplex PCR; the TCRdb copy retains only in-frame clones and omits some. The sample yields approximately 300,000 clones, around 90% seen once. The sample was PBMCs or T cells enriched from blood (not recorded which). The receptor comes from a woman younger than 30 with acute COVID-19. This rearrangement joins TRBV7-9 to TRBJ1-1; D is unclear. This chain's CDR3 is CASSWPVEAFF. The CDR3 DNA reads TGTGCCAGCAGCTGGCCAGTCGAAGCTTTCTTT.